The 17 T cell receptor beta chains given below trace back to one sample, sequenced in a study of blood T cell repertoires in COVID-19. Repertoires were generated with immunoSEQ multiplex PCR, while TCRdb's copy carries only in-frame clones and drops some. The sample includes approximately 150,000 clones, approximately 80% seen only once; the top ten take around 15%. The sequencing input was PBMCs or T cells enriched from blood (not recorded which). The receptor set was obtained from a man in his forties or fifties who had recovered from COVID-19.

The chain combines TRBV9 with TRBJ1-2; tentative D call: TRBD1 (6 bases). V shed 0 bases and J shed 5 bases, with 14 bases lying between them. The CDR3 totals 15 residues. Germline-derived CDR1 and CDR2 are SGDLS and YYNGEE. The CDR3 region is CASSVGAGDGYGYTF. CDR3 nucleotide sequence: TGTGCCAGCAGCGTAGGGGCAGGGGACGGGTATGGCTACACCTTC.

This chain links TRBV10-1 with TRBJ2-7; 7 bases agree with TRBD1. With 1 base clipped from V and 2 bases from J, the junction kept 5 bases outside the gene matches. Germline assignment: CDR1 WNHNN and CDR2 SYGVQD (reference sequence). The CDR3 contains 15 residues. CDR3 sequence reads: CASSEYRDRTYEQYF. The CDR3 nucleotides read TGCGCCAGCAGTGAGTACCGGGACAGAACCTACGAGCAGTACTTC.

In this sample, this clone turned up a few times. The genes are TRBV9 and TRBJ1-1, with D possibly being TRBD1 (5 bases). Germline V gene sequence: CDR1 SGDLS, CDR2 YYNGEE. CDR3 size: 11 residues. The V gene lost 3 bases and the J gene lost 11 bases, with 11 bases spanning the gap. The CDR3 is CASSGWAGAFF. In DNA form, the CDR3 reads TGTGCCAGCAGCGGTTGGGCAGGGGCTTTCTTT.

There are a few counts of this clone. The rearrangement joins TRBV30 to TRBJ1-3, with D perhaps TRBD1 (5 bases). This CDR3 is built from 16 residues. Trimming removed 2 bases at V and 2 bases at J, with 16 bases between. Germline CDR1 and CDR2: GTSNPN and SVGIG (reference sequence). The chain's CDR3 is CAWSIPGSLAGNTIYF. The CDR3 DNA is TGTGCCTGGAGTATTCCAGGGTCGTTAGCTGGAAACACCATATATTTT.

The chain links TRBV5-1 to TRBJ2-3, with 9 bases fitting TRBD2. Germline CDR1 SGHRS, CDR2 YFSETQ. The CDR3 is 14 residues long. Trimming at V came to 7 bases and at J to 1 base, leaving 4 bases not matched to a gene. The CDR3 nucleotides are TGCGCCAGCTCGGCGGGGGGGCGCACAGATACGCAGTATTTT. It specifies CASSAGGRTDTQYF. The full variable domain, with the rest looked up from reference TRBV5-1 and TRBJ2-3, is KAGVTQTPRYLIKTRGQQVTLSCSPISGHRSVSWYQQTPGQGLQFLFEYFSETQRNKGNFPGRFSGRQFSNSRSEMNVSTLELGDSALYLCASSAGGRTDTQYFGPGTRLTVL.

The chain uses TRBV5-6 and TRBJ1-3, with unresolved D. Trimming cost V 4 bases and J 0 bases, with 8 bases left between them. Germline V gene data show CDR1 as SGHDT and CDR2 as YYEEEE. This CDR3 has 14 residues. In DNA, the CDR3 is TGTGCCAGCAGCCGGGAGTTCTCTGGAAACACCATATATTTT. Encoded protein: CASSREFSGNTIYF.

The rearrangement joins TRBV6-1 to TRBJ1-3; TRBD1 agrees at 8 bases. V lost 3 bases to trimming and J lost 7 bases; unmatched junction nucleotides: 8. The germline CDR1 and CDR2 sequences are MNHNS and SASEGT. This CDR3 is built from 15 residues. Here the CDR3 DNA reads TGTGCCAGCAGTGATCCGGGACAGGAGGAGAACACCATATATTTT. The encoded protein is CASSDPGQEENTIYF.

V is TRBV5-1 and J is TRBJ1-3; 10 positions agree with TRBD1. The length of the CDR3 is 17 residues. The germline gives CDR1 SGHRS, CDR2 YFSETQ. With V trimmed by 4 bases and J by 0 bases, 7 bases remained unmatched. In DNA form, the CDR3 reads TGCGCCAGCAGCACGGGACAGGGGCCAAGCTCTGGAAACACCATATATTTT. This encodes CASSTGQGPSSGNTIYF.

To note about this clone: Other DNA sequences in the sample encode the same CDR3. The J gene is TRBJ2-1, the V gene TRBV7-9, with 7 bases aligning to TRBD2. V was clipped by 1 base and J by 4 bases; unmatched bases: 4. The CDR3 is made up of 15 amino acids. CDR1 and CDR2 from the germline V gene are SEHNR and FQNEAQ (reference sequence). The CDR3 DNA sequence: TGTGCCAGCAGCTTAGTTCGGGGGGTGTACAATGAGCAGTTCTTC. The encoded protein is CASSLVRGVYNEQFF.

V is TRBV6-5 and J is TRBJ2-2, with 8 positions matching TRBD1. From germline, CDR1 is MNHEY and CDR2 SVGAGI. The length of the CDR3 is 14 residues. With V trimmed by 6 bases and J by 8 bases, 8 bases remained unmatched. The CDR3 DNA follows: TGTGCCAGCAGAGACAGGGGCCCGGGTGGGGAGCTGTTTTTT. This translates into CASRDRGPGGELFF.

The CDR3 DNA reads TGTGCCAGCGTAGGGCAGGGCCATGAGCAGTTCTTC. Its translation is CASVGQGHEQFF. This chain joins TRBV6-6 and TRBJ2-1, with D possibly being TRBD1 (5 bases). Trimming stripped 8 bases from V and 8 bases from J, with 13 bases between. The CDR3 has 12 residues. Per germline, CDR1 MNHNY and CDR2 SVGAGI (reference sequence).

V is TRBV5-5 and J is TRBJ2-3; maybe TRBD2 (5 bases). Germline CDR1 reads SGHKS; CDR2 reads YYEKEE (reference sequence). The CDR3 runs 16 residues. The V end lost 0 bases, the J end lost 4 bases, and 15 bases lay between the germline ends. The CDR3: CASSLGHRGSSDTQYF. The CDR3 nucleotides read TGTGCCAGCAGCTTGGGCCATCGGGGAAGCTCAGATACGCAGTATTTT.

The rearrangement joins TRBV28 to TRBJ1-2; TRBD1 agrees at 7 bases. Per the germline V gene, CDR1 is MDHEN and CDR2 is SYDVKM. The CDR3 is 16 residues long. V shed 1 base, J shed 2 bases, and the junction held 7 bases outside the gene matches. The CDR3 nucleotides read TGTGCCAGCAGTTTATCGGCCGGGACAGTAAACTATGGCTACACCTTC. It translates to CASSLSAGTVNYGYTF.

The chain employs TRBV7-3 and TRBJ2-3, with D possibly matching TRBD2 (6 bases). V was shortened by 5 bases and J by 1 base, with 13 bases between the two germline ends. This CDR3 comprises 15 residues. Germline CDR1 SGHTA, CDR2 FQGTGA. Written as DNA, the CDR3 is TGTGCCAGCAGCCCCCGGCGGGGCGGCACAGATACGCAGTATTTT. Encoded protein: CASSPRRGGTDTQYF.

The V and J genes are TRBV5-1 and TRBJ2-3; tentatively, D is TRBD2 (7 bases). This CDR3 has 17 residues. Germline CDR1 SGHRS, CDR2 YFSETQ. V was clipped by 3 bases and J by 4 bases, with 21 bases between them. CDR3: CASSSGTLGGASDTQYF. Written as DNA, the CDR3 is TGCGCCAGCAGCTCGGGGACCCTGGGGGGGGCGTCAGATACGCAGTATTTT.

The chain carries TRBV11-2 and TRBJ2-5; 10 nucleotides align to TRBD2. This CDR3 has 17 residues. The junction had 14 bases not matched to a gene; V was cut back by 5 bases and J by 5 bases. The germline V gene has CDR1 SGHAT and CDR2 FQNNGV. Here the CDR3 reads CASSPVVLAGVGETQYF. CDR3 DNA sequence: TGTGCCAGCAGCCCAGTCGTGCTAGCGGGGGTTGGGGAGACCCAGTACTTC.

This chain joins TRBV9 and TRBJ2-1; D uncertain. Germline V gene lookup returns CDR1 SGDLS and CDR2 YYNGEE. Trimming shortened V by 3 bases and J by 0 bases, and 10 bases separated the two germline ends. The CDR3 runs 15 residues. The CDR3 DNA reads as TGTGCCAGCAGCGATAGATTGAGCTCCTACAATGAGCAGTTCTTC. It codes for CASSDRLSSYNEQFF. Full variable domain (outside the CDR3, taken from reference TRBV9 and TRBJ2-1): DSGVTQTPKHLITATGQRVTLRCSPRSGDLSVYWYQQSLDQGLQFLIQYYNGEERAKGNILERFSAQQFPDLHSELNLSSLELGDSALYFCASSDRLSSYNEQFFGPGTRLTVL.